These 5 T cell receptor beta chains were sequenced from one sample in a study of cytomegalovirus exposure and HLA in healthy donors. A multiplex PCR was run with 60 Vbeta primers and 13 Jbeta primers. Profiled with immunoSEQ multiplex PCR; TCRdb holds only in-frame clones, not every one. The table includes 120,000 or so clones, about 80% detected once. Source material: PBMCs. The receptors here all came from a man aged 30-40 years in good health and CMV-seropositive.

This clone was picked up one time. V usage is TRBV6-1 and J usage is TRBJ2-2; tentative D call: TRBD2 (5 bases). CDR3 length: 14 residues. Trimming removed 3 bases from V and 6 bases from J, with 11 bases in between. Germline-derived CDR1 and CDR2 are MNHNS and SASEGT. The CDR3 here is CASSDRDRAGELFF. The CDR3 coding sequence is TGTGCCAGCAGTGACCGGGATCGGGCCGGGGAGCTGTTTTTT.

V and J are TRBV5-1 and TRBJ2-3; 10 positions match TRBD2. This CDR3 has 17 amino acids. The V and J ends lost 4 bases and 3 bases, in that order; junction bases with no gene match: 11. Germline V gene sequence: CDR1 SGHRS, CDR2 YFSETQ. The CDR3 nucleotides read TGCGCCAGCAGCCCCTTACTAGCGGGAACGGGAACAGATACGCAGTATTTT. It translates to CASSPLLAGTGTDTQYF.

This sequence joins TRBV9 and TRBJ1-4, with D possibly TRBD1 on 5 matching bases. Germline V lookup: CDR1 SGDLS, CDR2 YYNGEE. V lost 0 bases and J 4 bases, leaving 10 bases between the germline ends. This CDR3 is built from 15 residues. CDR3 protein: CASSVDGGVNEKLFF. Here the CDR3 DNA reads TGTGCCAGCAGCGTAGACGGGGGGGTTAATGAAAAACTGTTTTTT.

CDR3 protein: CASSFSSGTDTQYF. The CDR3 coding sequence is TGCGCCAGCAGCTTCAGTAGCGGCACAGATACGCAGTATTTT. J is TRBJ2-3 and V is TRBV5-1; a weak D match, TRBD2 (5 bases). The CDR3 runs 14 residues. Germline CDR1 SGHRS, CDR2 YFSETQ. The germline V and J ends were trimmed by 2 bases and 1 base, with 8 bases remaining between them.

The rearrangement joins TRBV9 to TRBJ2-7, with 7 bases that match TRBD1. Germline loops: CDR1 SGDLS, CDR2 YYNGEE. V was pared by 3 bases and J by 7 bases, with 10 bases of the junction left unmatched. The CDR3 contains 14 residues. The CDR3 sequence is CASSAQDRFEEQYF. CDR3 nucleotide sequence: TGTGCCAGCAGCGCCCAGGACAGGTTTGAGGAGCAGTACTTC.